A single sample gave rise to the 26 T cell receptor beta chains below, sequenced in a study of neoadjuvant anti-PD-1 for oral cavity cancer. Specified time point: after neoadjuvant nivolumab, at surgical resection. Data came from immunoSEQ multiplex PCR; TCRdb stores just in-frame clones and leaves some out. Altogether several thousand clones are present, 67% being singletons, with the ten largest covering 2.5% to 4%. This specimen was PBMCs, taken after nivolumab (anti-PD-1) treatment. The receptors originated from a person aged 40 to 85 with oral cavity squamous cell carcinoma.

The CDR3 spells CASSVEQAAEKLFF. The CDR3 DNA reads TGTGCCAGCAGCGTTGAACAGGCCGCTGAAAAACTGTTTTTT. V is TRBV9 and J is TRBJ1-4; a possible D gene is TRBD1 (5 bases). The CDR3 extends over 14 amino acids. Between the trimmed V and J ends, which lost 2 bases and 7 bases, there was a span of 12 bases. Looked up from germline, CDR1 is SGDLS and CDR2 is YYNGEE.

The rearrangement links TRBV7-2 to TRBJ2-1; 7 bases map to TRBD2. V was pared by 4 bases and J by 0 bases, with 6 bases of the junction left unmatched. CDR3 size: 16 residues. The germline gives CDR1 SGHTA, CDR2 FQGNSA. The CDR3, as DNA: TGTGCCAGCAGCTCAGCGGGGACCTACTCCTACAATGAGCAGTTCTTC. This encodes CASSSAGTYSYNEQFF.

J is TRBJ2-1 and V is TRBV9; D may match TRBD1 or TRBD2 (5 bases each). V lost 2 bases, J lost 5 bases, and 26 bases lay in between. The CDR3 is 19 amino acids. Germline V gives CDR1 SGDLS, CDR2 YYNGEE. CDR3 sequence (DNA): TGTGCCAGCAGCGTTTTTCCAACGACTGGGCAGGGACGGAACAATGAGCAGTTCTTC. This translates into CASSVFPTTGQGRNNEQFF.

The chain recombines TRBV6-5 with TRBJ2-7; D remains unclear. Germline values: CDR1 MNHEY, CDR2 SVGAGI. This CDR3 region has 15 residues. The V gene lost 0 bases and the J gene lost 2 bases, with 11 bases spanning the gap. The CDR3 spells CASSYSIFGAYEQYF. In DNA, the CDR3 is TGTGCCAGCAGTTACTCGATTTTCGGTGCCTACGAGCAGTACTTC.

The chain recombines TRBV6-5 with TRBJ2-5, with D possibly TRBD2 on 5 matching bases. V was trimmed by 6 bases and J by 5 bases, leaving 10 bases between them. The CDR3 has 12 amino acids. CDR1 is MNHEY, CDR2 SVGAGI, per germline. CDR3 sequence reads: CASRMREETQYF. The CDR3 nucleotides are TGTGCCAGCAGAATGAGGGAGGAGACCCAGTACTTC.

This sequence joins TRBV5-1 and TRBJ2-2, with 7 bases identical to TRBD2. The germline gives CDR1 SGHRS, CDR2 YFSETQ. This CDR3 region has 15 residues. J gave up 7 bases and V 0 bases, and 6 bases lay outside the gene matches. As DNA, the CDR3 is TGCGCCAGCAGCTTGGAGGCGGGGGAGCACGGGGAGCTGTTTTTT. Translated: CASSLEAGEHGELFF.

V is TRBV6-5 and J is TRBJ2-7; possibly TRBD1 for D (5 bases). CDR1 is MNHEY, CDR2 SVGAGI, per germline. V was clipped by 6 bases and J by 3 bases, with 12 bases between them. The CDR3 consists of 13 residues. CDR3: CASSSGQGYEQYF. The CDR3 DNA reads TGTGCCAGCAGCTCCGGACAAGGCTACGAGCAGTACTTC.

This clone has only one observation. The chain couples TRBV4-3 to TRBJ2-5, with D maybe TRBD1 (5 bases). With 0 bases removed from V and 4 bases from J, the gap between germline ends came to 9 bases. The germline V gene encodes CDR1 LGHNA and CDR2 YSLEER. The CDR3 spans 14 residues. In DNA form, the CDR3 reads TGCGCCAGCAGCCAAGAAGGGGTCAGAGAGACCCAGTACTTC. This translates into CASSQEGVRETQYF.

The chain employs TRBV7-2 and TRBJ1-4; D is unresolved. Germline V lookup: CDR1 SGHTA, CDR2 FQGNSA. Between the trimmed V and J ends, which lost 0 bases and 3 bases, there was a span of 14 bases. The CDR3 is 17 amino acids. The CDR3 here is CASSLAGPRAANEKLFF. CDR3 DNA sequence: TGTGCCAGCAGCTTAGCGGGTCCTCGAGCCGCTAATGAAAAACTGTTTTTT.

The rearrangement uses TRBV5-1 and TRBJ2-2; D is ambiguous. V gave up 4 bases and J gave up 0 bases, with 10 bases separating them. The CDR3 has 15 residues. Germline V gene sequence: CDR1 SGHRS, CDR2 YFSETQ. The CDR3 reads CASSPGRSNTGELFF. CDR3 sequence (DNA): TGCGCCAGCAGCCCTGGCAGGTCGAACACCGGGGAGCTGTTTTTT.

A few counts support this clone. The chain has TRBV19 and TRBJ1-1; possible D gene TRBD1, 6 bases. The CDR3 runs 16 residues. V was trimmed by 5 bases and J by 4 bases, leaving 20 bases between them. Germline assignment: CDR1 LNHDA and CDR2 SQIVND (reference sequence). CDR3 DNA sequence: TGTGCCAGTAGTCCCGACAGGTTAGGAGGAGGCACTGAAGCTTTCTTT. This translates into CASSPDRLGGGTEAFF.

The genes are TRBV5-1 and TRBJ1-2, with 7 positions matching TRBD1. Looked up from germline, CDR1 is SGHRS and CDR2 is YFSETQ. The CDR3 loop spans 14 amino acids. With 4 bases clipped from V and 4 bases from J, the junction kept 7 bases outside the gene matches. The CDR3 DNA reads TGCGCCAGCAGCGCGCCGGGACAGAGCTATGGCTACACCTTC. Its translation is CASSAPGQSYGYTF.

The rearrangement joins TRBV15 to TRBJ2-3; 8 bases fit TRBD2. The CDR3 covers 15 residues. V gave up 0 bases and J gave up 4 bases; unmatched junction bases: 3. Germline V lookup: CDR1 LNHNV, CDR2 YYDKDF (reference sequence). CDR3 nucleotides: TGTGCCACCAGCAGAGATGCGGGGGGCGCAGATACGCAGTATTTT. This gives the protein CATSRDAGGADTQYF.

This clone occurred a few times. V is TRBV19 and J is TRBJ1-5; the D is unclear. The germline V gene encodes CDR1 LNHDA and CDR2 SQIVND (reference sequence). Trimming stripped 0 bases from V and 4 bases from J, with 7 bases between. This CDR3 contains 14 residues. In DNA form, the CDR3 reads TGTGCCAGTAGTATAGATACCCGGAATCAGCCCCAGCATTTT. Its translation is CASSIDTRNQPQHF.

V and J are TRBV5-4 and TRBJ1-2; 11 bases line up with TRBD1. V lost 4 bases, J lost 2 bases, and 4 bases stayed unmatched. The CDR3 totals 15 residues. Germline loops: CDR1 SGHNT, CDR2 YYREEE (reference sequence). The CDR3, as DNA: TGTGCCAGCAGCCCGGACAGGGGGCGCAACTATGGCTACACCTTC. This codes for CASSPDRGRNYGYTF.

The chain employs TRBV2 and TRBJ1-1, with a possible D match to TRBD1 (5 bases). The V end lost 7 bases, the J end lost 8 bases, and 20 bases lay between the germline ends. This CDR3 is built from 14 residues. CDR1 and CDR2 (germline): SNHLY, FYNNEI. The CDR3, as DNA: TGTGCCAGCATCTTACCTATGGGGGGAGCAGAAGCTTTCTTT. This sequence encodes CASILPMGGAEAFF.

V and J are TRBV5-1 and TRBJ2-2, with a possible D match to TRBD1 (6 bases). Germline lookup yields CDR1 SGHRS and CDR2 YFSETQ. The CDR3 spans 16 residues. V was cut by 5 bases and J by 1 base, with 15 bases left in between. The CDR3 coding sequence is TGCGCCAGCAGTGGGTTCGGACAGTGGAACACCGGGGAGCTGTTTTTT. Protein product: CASSGFGQWNTGELFF.

This clone was detected only a few times. This chain links TRBV10-2 with TRBJ2-2; 7 bases line up with TRBD2. Germline-derived CDR1 and CDR2 are WSHSY and SAAADI. The CDR3 loop spans 16 amino acids. The V and J ends lost 7 bases and 3 bases, in that order; junction bases with no gene match: 11. The CDR3 sequence is CASTGGGEGYTGELFF. The CDR3 DNA sequence: TGCGCCAGCACGGGTGGCGGGGAGGGGTACACCGGGGAGCTGTTTTTT.

The V gene is TRBV19, the J gene TRBJ1-6; TRBD1 agrees at 7 bases. V lost 4 bases, J lost 7 bases, and 7 bases stayed unmatched. The germline V gene has CDR1 LNHDA and CDR2 SQIVND (reference sequence). CDR3 size: 15 residues. The DNA for the CDR3 is TGTGCCAGTAGTACCGCCGACAGGGAGAATTCACCCCTCCACTTT. Translated: CASSTADRENSPLHF.

This clone showed up just a few times. The rearrangement links TRBV6-5 to TRBJ1-2, with D tentatively TRBD1 (5 bases). This CDR3 contains 16 residues. CDR1 and CDR2 from the germline V gene are MNHEY and SVGAGI. V lost 0 bases and J 4 bases, leaving 15 bases between the germline ends. The DNA for the CDR3 is TGTGCCAGCAGTTACTCGGCAGGGTTCATAGCCTATGGCTACACCTTC. Its protein product is CASSYSAGFIAYGYTF.

This chain joins TRBV2 and TRBJ1-2, with D unresolved. The germline V gene has CDR1 SNHLY and CDR2 FYNNEI. V lost 4 bases and J 3 bases, leaving 9 bases between the germline ends. This CDR3 spans 13 amino acids. CDR3 protein: CASSAGDYYGYTF. CDR3 bases: TGTGCCAGCAGTGCGGGAGACTACTATGGCTACACCTTC. Combining the CDR3 with reference TRBV2 and TRBJ1-2 gives the whole variable domain EPEVTQTPSHQVTQMGQEVILRCVPISNHLYFYWYRQILGQKVEFLVSFYNNEISEKSEIFDDQFSVERPDGSNFTLKIRSTKLEDSAMYFCASSAGDYYGYTFGSGTRLTVV.

This clone was detected once. The chain is built from TRBV7-9 and TRBJ2-7; D might be TRBD1 (5 bases). Trimming took off 5 bases at V and 1 base at J, with 15 bases between the two ends. This CDR3 contains 15 residues. Germline V gene lookup returns CDR1 SEHNR and CDR2 FQNEAQ (reference sequence). The CDR3 sequence: CASSARTRPSYEQYF. CDR3 bases: TGTGCCAGCAGCGCTCGGACAAGACCTTCCTACGAGCAGTACTTC.

This clone was seen once. V usage is TRBV28 and J usage is TRBJ1-5; D unresolved. Germline V CDR1 and CDR2: MDHEN, SYDVKM. The CDR3 is 13 amino acids. The germline V and J ends were trimmed by 5 bases and 6 bases, with 11 bases remaining between them. The CDR3 nucleotides read TGTGCCAGCAGTAGGGAGCTCCGTCAGCCCCAGCATTTT. This encodes CASSRELRQPQHF. The whole variable domain, filled in from reference TRBV28 and TRBJ1-5, reads DVKVTQSSRYLVKRTGEKVFLECVQDMDHENMFWYRQDPGLGLRLIYFSYDVKMKEKGDIPEGYSVSREKKERFSLILESASTNQTSMYLCASSRELRQPQHFGDGTRLSIL.

The J gene is TRBJ2-3, the V gene TRBV7-3; no firm D call. CDR1 and CDR2 from the germline V gene are SGHTA and FQGTGA. The CDR3 totals 14 residues. V gave up 1 base and J gave up 2 bases, with 7 bases separating them. CDR3 protein: CASSLIANTDTQYF. CDR3 nucleotides: TGTGCCAGCAGCTTAATTGCGAACACAGATACGCAGTATTTT.

The CDR3 nucleotides read TGTGCCAGCAGCCCAGGACACGGTGAGCAGTTCTTC. As protein: CASSPGHGEQFF. The chain employs TRBV7-9 and TRBJ2-1, with D perhaps TRBD1 (5 bases). V lost 5 bases to trimming and J lost 9 bases, with 11 bases between them. Germline CDR1 reads SEHNR; CDR2 reads FQNEAQ (reference sequence). CDR3 length equals 12 residues.

A single count supports this clone. The chain carries TRBV7-2 and TRBJ1-1; possible D gene TRBD1, 5 bases. Per the germline V gene, CDR1 is SGHTA and CDR2 is FQGNSA. The CDR3 is 13 residues long. V was clipped by 5 bases and J by 4 bases, with 11 bases between them. The CDR3, as DNA: TGTGCCAGCAGCCAGGACATTCCCACTGAAGCTTTCTTT. This encodes CASSQDIPTEAFF.